This TCR beta chain was identified during a study of blood T cell repertoires in COVID-19. Study overall: From T cells, B-cell-depleted T cells, or PBMCs came the material, which was cDNA or gDNA.

V was cut by 8 bases and J by 5 bases, with 15 bases left in between. The CDR3 has 13 amino acids. How the authors handled the data: Nucleated cell number was recorded as an estimate derived from reference gene primer amplification. Using immunoSEQ multiplex PCR, the repertoire was profiled, and TCRdb retains in-frame clones only, with some absent. V and J calls and clone size follow that table, whereas D and trimming were derived from the DNA. The sample holds a few hundred thousand clones, approximately 85% seen once. Sample: peripheral blood. The sequence derives from a man of 80 years or more with acute or convalescent COVID-19. The rearrangement joins TRBV12-3 or TRBV12-4 to TRBJ1-2; possible D gene TRBD1, 5 bases. CDR3 DNA: TGTGCCAGCTCTCCCTCCGGGGGGTATGGCTACACCTTC. Amino acid sequence: CASSPSGGYGYTF.